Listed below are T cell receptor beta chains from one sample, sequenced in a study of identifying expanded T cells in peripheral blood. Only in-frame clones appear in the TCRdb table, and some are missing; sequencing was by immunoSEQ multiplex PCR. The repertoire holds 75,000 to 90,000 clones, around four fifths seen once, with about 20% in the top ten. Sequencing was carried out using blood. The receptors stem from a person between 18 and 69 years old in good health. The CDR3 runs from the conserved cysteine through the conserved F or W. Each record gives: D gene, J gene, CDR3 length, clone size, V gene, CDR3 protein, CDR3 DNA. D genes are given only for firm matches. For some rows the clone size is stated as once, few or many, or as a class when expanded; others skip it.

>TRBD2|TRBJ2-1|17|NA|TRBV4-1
CASSQVEREGYYNEQFF
TGCGCCAGCAGCCAAGTCGAGCGGGAGGGGTATTACAATGAGCAGTTCTTC
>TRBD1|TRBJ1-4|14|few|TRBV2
CASRGDRSNEKLFF
TGTGCCAGCAGGGGGGACAGATCAAATGAAAAACTGTTTTTT
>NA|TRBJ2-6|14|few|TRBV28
CASRTSGGANVLTF
TGTGCCAGCAGGACGTCTGGGGGGGCCAACGTCCTGACTTTC
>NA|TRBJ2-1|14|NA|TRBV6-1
CATKGARDYNEQFF
TGTGCCACCAAAGGGGCCAGGGATTACAATGAGCAGTTCTTC
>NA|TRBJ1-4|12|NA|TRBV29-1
CSFLIGGEKLFF
TGCAGTTTTTTAATTGGTGGGGAAAAACTGTTTTTT
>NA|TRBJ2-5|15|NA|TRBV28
CASTSSGQGQETQYF
TGTGCCAGCACCTCAAGCGGGCAGGGACAAGAGACCCAGTACTTC
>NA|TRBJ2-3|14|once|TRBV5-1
CASSSGGVTDTQYF
TGCGCCAGCAGCTCGGGCGGGGTCACAGACACGCAGTATTTT
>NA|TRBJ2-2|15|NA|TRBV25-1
CASSDPGLRAGELFF
TGTGCCAGCAGTGACCCGGGACTTAGAGCCGGGGAGCTGTTTTTT
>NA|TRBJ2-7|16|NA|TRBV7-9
CASSTRTGTETYEQYF
TGTGCCAGCAGCACCCGCACCGGGACGGAAACCTACGAGCAGTACTTC
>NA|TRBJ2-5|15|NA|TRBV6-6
CASSYEDAGPETQYF
TGTGCCAGCAGTTACGAGGACGCGGGACCGGAGACCCAGTACTTC
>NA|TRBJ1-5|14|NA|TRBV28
CASSLLLGNQPQHF
TGTGCCAGCAGCTTATTGTTGGGAAATCAGCCCCAGCATTTT
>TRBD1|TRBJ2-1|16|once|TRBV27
CASHSLHRGLYNEQFF
TGTGCCAGCCACTCCCTCCACAGGGGTTTGTACAATGAGCAGTTCTTC
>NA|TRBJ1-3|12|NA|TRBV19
CASIGTRDTIYF
TGTGCCAGTATTGGAACTCGGGACACCATATATTTT
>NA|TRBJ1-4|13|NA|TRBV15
CATSRDGLEKLFF
TGTGCCACCAGCAGAGATGGCCTAGAAAAACTGTTTTTT
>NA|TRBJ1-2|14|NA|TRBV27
CASSTRTGPDGYTF
TGTGCCAGCAGTACCCGTACAGGGCCAGATGGCTACACCTTC
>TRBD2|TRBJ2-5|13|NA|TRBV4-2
CASSYTSGPRLYF
TGTGCCAGCAGTTATACTAGCGGACCCCGGCTGTACTTC
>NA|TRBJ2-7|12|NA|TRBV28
CASSLSSYEQYF
TGTGCCAGCAGTTTAAGCTCCTACGAGCAGTACTTC
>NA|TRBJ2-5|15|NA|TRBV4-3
CASSQGLTGLMAQYF
TGCGCCAGCAGCCAAGGTTTAACGGGGTTGATGGCCCAGTACTTC
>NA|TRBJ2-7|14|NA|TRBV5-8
CASSVPGPGLEQYF
TGTGCCAGCAGCGTACCGGGTCCGGGTCTAGAGCAGTACTTC
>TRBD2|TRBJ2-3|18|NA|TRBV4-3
CASSDRSLAGGPTDTQYF
TGCGCCAGCAGCGATAGATCTCTAGCGGGAGGGCCGACAGATACGCAGTATTTT
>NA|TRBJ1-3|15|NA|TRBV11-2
CASSLGRSSGNTIYF
TGTGCCAGCAGCTTAGGTCGAAGCTCTGGAAACACCATATATTTT
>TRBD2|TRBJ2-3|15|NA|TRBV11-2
CASSFSGRAADTQYF
TGTGCCAGCAGCTTTAGCGGGAGGGCTGCAGATACGCAGTATTTT
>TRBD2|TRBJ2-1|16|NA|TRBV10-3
CAISESPSGTSNEQFF
TGTGCCATCAGTGAGTCGCCTAGCGGGACGAGCAATGAGCAGTTCTTC
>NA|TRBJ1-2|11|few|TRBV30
CAWNGRAHYTF
TGTGCCTGGAATGGCAGGGCCCACTACACCTTC
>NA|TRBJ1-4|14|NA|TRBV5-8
CASSSRRENEKLFF
TGTGCCAGCAGCTCCAGGCGGGAGAATGAAAAACTGTTTTTT
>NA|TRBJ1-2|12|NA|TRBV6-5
CASRVANYGYTF
TGTGCCAGCCGAGTAGCTAACTATGGCTACACCTTC
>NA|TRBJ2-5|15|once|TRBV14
CASSQDLASQETQYF
TGTGCCAGCAGCCAAGATTTAGCCAGCCAAGAGACCCAGTACTTC
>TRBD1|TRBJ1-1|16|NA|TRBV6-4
CASSWTGGGPTTEAFF
TGTGCCAGCAGCTGGACAGGGGGCGGCCCCACCACTGAAGCTTTCTTT
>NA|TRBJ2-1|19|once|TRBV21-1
CASSMSYRDVDGRAHEQFF
TGTGCCAGCAGCATGAGTTACAGAGATGTGGACGGGAGGGCCCATGAGCAGTTCTTC
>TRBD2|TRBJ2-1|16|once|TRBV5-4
CASSSPGTRGLNEQFF
TGTGCCAGCAGCTCCCCGGGGACTAGAGGGTTGAATGAGCAGTTCTTC
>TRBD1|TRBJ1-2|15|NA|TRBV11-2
CASSLGTGGLYGYTF
TGTGCCAGCAGCTTAGGTACAGGGGGTCTCTATGGCTACACCTTC
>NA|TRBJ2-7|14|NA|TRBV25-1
CASSNSAATYEQYF
TGTGCCAGCAGTAACTCAGCAGCGACCTACGAGCAGTACTTC
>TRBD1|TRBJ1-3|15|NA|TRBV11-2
CASSLQGVVVNTIYF
TGTGCCAGCAGCCTACAGGGGGTTGTTGTAAACACCATATATTTT
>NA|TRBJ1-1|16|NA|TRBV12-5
CASGLGYGGQITEAFF
TGTGCTAGTGGGTTAGGGTACGGGGGCCAGATAACTGAAGCTTTCTTT
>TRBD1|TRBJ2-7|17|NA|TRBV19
CASSIFGPGQGTSVQYF
TGTGCCAGTAGTATATTTGGACCGGGACAGGGAACGTCGGTGCAGTACTTC
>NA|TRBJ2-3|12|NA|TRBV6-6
CASSESGIRQYF
TGTGCCAGCAGTGAGTCGGGGATAAGGCAGTATTTT
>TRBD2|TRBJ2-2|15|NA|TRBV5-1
CASSRERGNTGELFF
TGCGCCAGCAGCCGTGAGCGGGGGAACACCGGGGAGCTGTTTTTT
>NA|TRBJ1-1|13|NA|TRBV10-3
CAIAQGLNTEAFF
TGTGCCATAGCCCAGGGTTTGAACACTGAAGCTTTCTTT
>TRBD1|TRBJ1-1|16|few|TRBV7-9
CASSPNRGQLNTEAFF
TGTGCCAGCAGCCCGAACAGGGGGCAACTGAACACTGAAGCTTTCTTT
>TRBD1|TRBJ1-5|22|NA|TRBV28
CASSFNAKGQGAPENSNQPQHF
TGTGCCAGCAGTTTTAATGCGAAGGGACAGGGAGCCCCAGAGAATAGCAATCAGCCCCAGCATTTT
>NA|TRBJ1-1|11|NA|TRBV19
CASAANTEAFF
TGTGCCAGCGCGGCGAACACTGAAGCTTTCTTT
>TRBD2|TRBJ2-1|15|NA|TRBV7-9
CASSSDRIAGGEQFF
TGTGCCAGCAGCTCGGACAGAATAGCGGGGGGTGAGCAGTTCTTC
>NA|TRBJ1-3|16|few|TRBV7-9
CASSLGLMSSGNTIYF
TGTGCCAGCAGCTTGGGACTGATGAGCTCTGGAAACACCATATATTTT
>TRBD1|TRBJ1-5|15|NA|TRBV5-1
CASSWGQGENQPQHF
TGCGCCAGCAGCTGGGGACAGGGTGAGAATCAGCCCCAGCATTTT
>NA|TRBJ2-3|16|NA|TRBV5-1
CASSTGLALDTDTQYF
TGCGCCAGCAGCACGGGACTGGCCCTAGACACAGATACGCAGTATTTT
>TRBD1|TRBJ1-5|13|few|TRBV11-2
CASSHRGNQPQHF
TGTGCCAGCAGTCACAGGGGTAATCAGCCCCAGCATTTT
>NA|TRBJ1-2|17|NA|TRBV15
CATSRDQLLGGNYGYTF
TGTGCCACCAGCAGAGATCAACTGTTAGGAGGTAACTATGGCTACACCTTC
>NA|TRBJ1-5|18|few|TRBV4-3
CASSQDDGGGWSNQPQHF
TGCGCCAGCAGCCAAGATGATGGTGGGGGCTGGAGCAATCAGCCCCAGCATTTT
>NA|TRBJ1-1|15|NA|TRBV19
CASRARQDVLAEAFF
TGTGCCAGTAGGGCTCGACAGGACGTATTAGCTGAAGCTTTCTTT
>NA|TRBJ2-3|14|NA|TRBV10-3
CAISETTVTDTQYF
TGTGCCATCAGTGAAACGACCGTCACAGATACGCAGTATTTT
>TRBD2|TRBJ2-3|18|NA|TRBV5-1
CASSLEPSGRGALDTQYF
TGCGCCAGCAGCTTGGAGCCTAGCGGGAGGGGTGCGCTGGATACGCAGTATTTT
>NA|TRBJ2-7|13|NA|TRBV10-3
CAISTPGFYEQYF
TGTGCCATCAGTACTCCAGGGTTTTACGAGCAGTACTTC
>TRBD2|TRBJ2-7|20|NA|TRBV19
CATRGGGAGLAGYHSYEQYF
TGTGCCACCAGAGGCGGGGGCGCGGGACTAGCGGGATATCACTCCTACGAGCAGTACTTC
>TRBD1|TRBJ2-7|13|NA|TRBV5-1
CASSLERGREQYF
TGCGCCAGCAGCTTGGAAAGGGGGCGCGAGCAGTACTTC
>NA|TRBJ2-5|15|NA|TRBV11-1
CASSLNPKTQETQYF
TGTGCCAGCAGCTTGAATCCCAAGACCCAAGAGACCCAGTACTTC
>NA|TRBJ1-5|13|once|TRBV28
CASSLMGVQPQHF
TGTGCCAGCAGTTTAATGGGTGTACAGCCCCAGCATTTT
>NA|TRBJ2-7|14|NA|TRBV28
CASRPVGLYYEQYF
TGTGCCAGCAGACCCGTGGGACTTTACTACGAGCAGTACTTC
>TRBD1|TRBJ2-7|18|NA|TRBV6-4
CASSDSRTGGTVPYEQYF
TGTGCCAGCAGTGACTCGAGGACAGGGGGCACAGTCCCCTACGAGCAGTACTTC
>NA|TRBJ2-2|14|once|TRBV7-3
CAILIQGNTGELFF
TGTGCCATCCTCATCCAGGGCAACACCGGGGAGCTGTTTTTT